The T cell receptor beta chain described here comes from a study of blood T cell repertoires in COVID-19. The assay was immunoSEQ multiplex PCR, and TCRdb's table has in-frame clones only and misses some. The data hold 75,000 to 90,000 clones, with roughly 80% observed a single time. Sequencing was done on a sample of peripheral blood. The TCR sequence derives from a middle-aged woman with active or convalescent COVID-19.

CDR3 residues: CASSPGQSVSYEQYF. The CDR3 bases are TGTGCCAGCAGCCCTGGACAGTCAGTCTCCTACGAGCAGTACTTC. The rearrangement joins TRBV11-3 to TRBJ2-7, with a possible D match to TRBD1 (6 bases). This CDR3 is built from 15 residues. V lost 5 bases and J 0 bases, leaving 14 bases between the germline ends. CDR1 and CDR2 (germline): SGHNT, YENEEA.